This TCR beta chain emerged from a study of blood T cells in healthy people across ages. Findings and caveats of the study: Unsorted PBMC material precluded a definitive naive versus antigen-experienced comparison.

This clonotype was counted a few times. The antigen remains undetermined. A second PCR, run for about 7 to 11 cycles, used a sample-barcoded 5' primer plus a J-beta primer mix. Every cDNA molecule bore a tag from a template-switch adaptor containing 12 random nucleotides. Using its own MiXCR run on the 5' RACE reads, TCRdb lists one record per CDR3 protein. The sample has hundreds of thousands of distinct CDR3 sequences, about three fifths seen once; the top ten hold about 20%. The V end was cut by 3 bases, the J end by 3 bases, with 7 bases between. CDR3 length: 13 amino acids. Germline assignment: CDR1 SGHTA and CDR2 FQGNSA. Isolation per sample recovered at least 7 million PBMCs.

Sequences were obtained from blood. The chain has TRBV7-2 and TRBJ2-3; D is unclear. The receptor's source is a man younger than 45 in good health. Here the CDR3 reads CASSFLPTDTQYF. As DNA, the CDR3 is TGTGCCAGCAGCTTCCTCCCGACAGATACGCAGTATTTT.